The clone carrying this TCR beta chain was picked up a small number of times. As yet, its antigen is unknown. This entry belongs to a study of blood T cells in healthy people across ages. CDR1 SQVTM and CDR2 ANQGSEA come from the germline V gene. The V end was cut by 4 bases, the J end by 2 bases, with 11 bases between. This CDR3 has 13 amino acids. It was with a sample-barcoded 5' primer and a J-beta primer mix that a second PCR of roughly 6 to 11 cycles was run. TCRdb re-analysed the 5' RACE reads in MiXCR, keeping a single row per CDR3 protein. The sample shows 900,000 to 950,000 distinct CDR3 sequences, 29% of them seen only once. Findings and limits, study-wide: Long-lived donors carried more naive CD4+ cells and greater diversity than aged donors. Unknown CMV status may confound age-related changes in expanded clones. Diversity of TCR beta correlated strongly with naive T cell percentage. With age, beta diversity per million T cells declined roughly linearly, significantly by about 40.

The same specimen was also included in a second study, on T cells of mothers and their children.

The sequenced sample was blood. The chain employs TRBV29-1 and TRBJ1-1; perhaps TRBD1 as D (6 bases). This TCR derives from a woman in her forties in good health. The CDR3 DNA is TGCAGCGTTGCCCGACAGGCCAACACTGAAGCTTTCTTT. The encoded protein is CSVARQANTEAFF.